Sequencing of this T cell receptor beta chain was carried out in a study of early T cells in non-severe SARS-CoV-2 infection. Study-wide background: RNA in bulk from unsorted whole blood was sequenced, and chains were unpaired.

Study results and caveats: Matches to VDJdb favored anti-spike CD8 responses and missed private and CD4 specificities.

Worth noting for this clonotype: Its specificity is unknown.

V was trimmed by 5 bases and J by 6 bases, leaving 6 bases between them. This CDR3 region has 11 residues. In germline, CDR1 is MNHNY, CDR2 SVGAGI (reference sequence). Tagging with unique molecular identifiers was applied to individual cDNA molecules. A single record per CDR3 protein comes from TCRdb applying MiXCR to the 5' RACE reads. The sample lists roughly 20,000 distinct CDR3 sequences, 4.5% to 6% seen once, with approximately 14% in the top ten. This chain uses TRBV6-6 with TRBJ2-3; no firm D call. Sequenced here: whole blood, sampled at baseline. The sequence came from an adult who was a healthcare worker with PCR-confirmed SARS-CoV-2 infection or an uninfected control (not recorded which). In DNA, the CDR3 is TGTGCCAGCAGTCTTCTGGATACGCAGTATTTT. It codes for CASSLLDTQYF.